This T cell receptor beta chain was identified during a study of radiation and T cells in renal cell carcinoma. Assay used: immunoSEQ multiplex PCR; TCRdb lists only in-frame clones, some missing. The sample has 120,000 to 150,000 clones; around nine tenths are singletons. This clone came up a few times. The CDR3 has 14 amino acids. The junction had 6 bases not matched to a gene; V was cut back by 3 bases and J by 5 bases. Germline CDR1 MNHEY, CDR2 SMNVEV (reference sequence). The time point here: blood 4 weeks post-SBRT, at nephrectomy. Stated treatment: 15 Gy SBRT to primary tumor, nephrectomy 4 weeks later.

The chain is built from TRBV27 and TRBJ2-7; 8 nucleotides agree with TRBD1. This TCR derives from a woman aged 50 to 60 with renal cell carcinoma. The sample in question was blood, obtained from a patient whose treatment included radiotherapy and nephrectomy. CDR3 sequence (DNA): TGTGCCAGCAGTTTGGGGTCAGGGGGCCACGAGCAGTACTTC. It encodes CASSLGSGGHEQYF.